This is a list of T cell receptor beta chains from one sample in a study of control samples from healthy donors and cancer patients. Produced via immunoSEQ multiplex PCR; TCRdb's table is partial and in-frame only. The repertoire holds fewer than 130,000 clones, with 70% to 90% as singletons. Sequenced material: PBMCs. These TCRs come from an older woman with lung cancer. Both conserved end residues are trimmed from each CDR3. The order of the fields is J gene, V gene, CDR3 protein.

>TRBJ1-2|TRBV6-5
ASTRGPYGYT
>TRBJ1-1|TRBV5-1
ASSFSQGEAF
>TRBJ2-5|TRBV7-9
ASSHSGRGETQY
>TRBJ1-1|TRBV24-1
ATSDGSEGTEAF
>TRBJ2-2|TRBV5-1
ASSSGQQTGELF
>TRBJ1-2|TRBV18
ASSPPGGGYT
>TRBJ1-2|TRBV12-3/TRBV12-4
ASSLEGYGYT
>TRBJ1-6|TRBV4-1
ASSQFPGTGNSPLH
>TRBJ1-2|TRBV14
ASSPSPTVNYGYT
>TRBJ2-1|TRBV5-4
ASSFFPRYRGRGEF
>TRBJ2-2|TRBV24-1
ATSDYPWGNPNTGELF
>TRBJ1-5|TRBV14
ASSQVRDRRNHQPQH
>TRBJ2-7|TRBV6-5
ASSTYSSASYEQY
>TRBJ2-3|TRBV7-9
ASSLRGDSGTDTQY
>TRBJ1-4|TRBV7-2
ASSLYGGREEKLF
>TRBJ2-7|TRBV6-1
ASSERGRGEQY
>TRBJ2-3|TRBV6-6
ASSYSIWTTGDTQY
>TRBJ1-1|TRBV7-9
ASSHTGNGHGAF
>TRBJ1-2|TRBV5-6
ASSTWTNYGYT
>TRBJ1-1|TRBV5-1
ASSYLANTEAF